This T cell receptor beta chain was sequenced for a study of tumor and adjacent non-tumor tissue in lung cancer. Three rounds of nested PCR, following a modified ARM-PCR protocol, produced the TCRbeta library. Using its own MiXCR run on the multiplex PCR reads, TCRdb lists one record per CDR3 protein. The sample holds 50,000 to 60,000 distinct CDR3 sequences, about 70% seen once. This sample's RNA came from whole unsorted tissue. The normal lung tissue was taken more than 3 cm from the tumor edge. To note about this clonotype: Relative to the germline gene, one junction end is altered; a read error may explain this.

Germline assignment: CDR1 MDHEN and CDR2 SYDVKM. There are 14 residues in the CDR3. The sample taken for sequencing was distant non-tumor lung tissue. This sequence joins TRBV28 and TRBJ2-1; 9 bases line up with TRBD1. The origin of this receptor is a woman aged 55-69 years with non-small cell lung cancer. DNA of the CDR3: TGTGCCGGCAGTATGACAGGGGGGTCCAATGAGCAGTTCTTC. Translating gives CAGSMTGGSNEQFF.